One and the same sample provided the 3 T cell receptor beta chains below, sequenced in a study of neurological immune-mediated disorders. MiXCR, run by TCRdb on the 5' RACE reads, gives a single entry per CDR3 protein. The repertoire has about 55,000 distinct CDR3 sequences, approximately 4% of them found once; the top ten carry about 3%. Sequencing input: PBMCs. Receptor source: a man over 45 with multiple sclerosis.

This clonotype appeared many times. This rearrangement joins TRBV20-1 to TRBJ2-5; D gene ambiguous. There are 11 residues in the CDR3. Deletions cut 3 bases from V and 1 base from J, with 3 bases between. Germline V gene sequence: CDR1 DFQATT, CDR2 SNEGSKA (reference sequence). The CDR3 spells CSASAQETQYF. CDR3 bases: TGCAGTGCTAGCGCCCAAGAGACCCAGTACTTC.

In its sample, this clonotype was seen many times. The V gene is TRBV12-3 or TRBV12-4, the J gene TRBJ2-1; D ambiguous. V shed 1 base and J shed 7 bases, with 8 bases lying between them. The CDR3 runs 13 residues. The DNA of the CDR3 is TGTGCCAGCAGTTTAGGTCCGCCGAATGAGCAGTTCTTC. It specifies CASSLGPPNEQFF.

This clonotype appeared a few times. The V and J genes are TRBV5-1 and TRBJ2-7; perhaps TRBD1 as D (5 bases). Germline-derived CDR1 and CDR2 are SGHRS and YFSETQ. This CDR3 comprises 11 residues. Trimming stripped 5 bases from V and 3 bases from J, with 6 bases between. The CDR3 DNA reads TGCGCCAGCAGAGACAGCTACGAGCAGTACTTC. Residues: CASRDSYEQYF. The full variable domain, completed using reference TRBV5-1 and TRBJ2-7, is KAGVTQTPRYLIKTRGQQVTLSCSPISGHRSVSWYQQTPGQGLQFLFEYFSETQRNKGNFPGRFSGRQFSNSRSEMNVSTLELGDSALYLCASRDSYEQYFGPGTRLTVT.